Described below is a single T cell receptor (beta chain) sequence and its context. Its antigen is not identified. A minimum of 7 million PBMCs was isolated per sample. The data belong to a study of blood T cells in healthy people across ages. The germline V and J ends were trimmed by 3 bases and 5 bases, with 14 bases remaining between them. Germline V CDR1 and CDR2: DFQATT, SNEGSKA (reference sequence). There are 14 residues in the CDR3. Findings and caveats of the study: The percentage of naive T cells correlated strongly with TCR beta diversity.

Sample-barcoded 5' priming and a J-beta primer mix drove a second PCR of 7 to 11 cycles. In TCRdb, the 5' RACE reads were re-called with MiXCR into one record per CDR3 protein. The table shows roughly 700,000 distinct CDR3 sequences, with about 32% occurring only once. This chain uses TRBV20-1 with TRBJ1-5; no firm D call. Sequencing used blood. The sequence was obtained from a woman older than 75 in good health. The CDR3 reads CSASRGVGYQPQHF. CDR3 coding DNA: TGCAGTGCTAGTCGCGGGGTCGGTTATCAGCCCCAGCATTTT.